This entry is about one T cell receptor (beta chain). Its antigen is unidentified. The assay was immunoSEQ multiplex PCR, and TCRdb's table has in-frame clones only and misses some. The sample includes 250,000 to 300,000 clones, around 93% of them seen just once. This sample was taken from a study of T cell responses to AZD1222 COVID-19 vaccine. Pooled samples include second doses given at about 4 or 12 weeks. The study, taken as a whole, reports: Increased Spike-specific TCR breadth and depth were observed after two AZD1222 doses. Nearly half of unique spike-specific TCRs reportedly avoided B.1.351 and B.1.1.7 mutated regions.

There are 13 residues in the CDR3. Germline CDR1 is SGHAT and CDR2 is FQNNGV. V was shortened by 1 base and J by 8 bases, with 11 bases between the two germline ends. Specimen: peripheral blood, collected 28 days after the second AZD1222 dose. The sequence derives from an adult who received the AZD1222 COVID-19 vaccine. V gene TRBV11-2 combines with J gene TRBJ1-2; D is possibly TRBD1 (5 bases). CDR3 amino acids: CASSLAEGIGYTF. The CDR3 nucleotides read TGTGCCAGCAGCTTAGCTGAGGGGATCGGCTACACCTTC.